Listed below are T cell receptor beta chains from one sample, sequenced in a study of CD8 T cells in Susac syndrome. TCRdb called the immunoSEQ multiplex PCR reads again in MiXCR, with one record for every CDR3 protein. The data show roughly 70,000 distinct CDR3 sequences, with 96% seen just once and around 0.11% held by the top ten. Material for sequencing was CD4+ T cells from PBMCs. These receptors were obtained from a human donor with multiple sclerosis. Both conserved end residues are part of each CDR3. D genes are given only for firm matches. Not every row has a clone size; where given, it reads once, few, many or a size class.

clone size	D gene	V gene	J gene	CDR3 protein	CDR3 DNA
NA	NA	TRBV11-3	TRBJ1-2	CASSPGSRGGYTF	TGTGCCAGCAGCCCCGGAAGCCGGGGGGGCTACACCTTC
NA	NA	TRBV3-1	TRBJ2-7	CASSQDQPGPTKKYF	TGTGCCAGCAGCCAAGATCAGCCAGGTCCTACTAAGAAGTACTTC
NA	NA	TRBV5-4	TRBJ2-7	CASSLAGPTREQYF	TGTGCCAGCAGCTTGGCGGGACCCACCCGGGAGCAGTACTTC
NA	TRBD1	TRBV3-1	TRBJ1-2	CASSQDRGLGGYTF	TGTGCCAGCAGCCAAGACAGGGGGCTTGGTGGCTACACCTTC
NA	NA	TRBV5-1	TRBJ2-3	CASSFDRISTDTQYF	TGCGCCAGCAGCTTTGACAGGATAAGCACAGATACGCAGTATTTT
NA	TRBD1	TRBV29-1	TRBJ2-7	CSVALTGIAEQYF	TGCAGCGTCGCCCTGACAGGGATTGCCGAGCAGTACTTC
NA	NA	TRBV5-1	TRBJ2-3	CASSALGQGSTDTQYF	TGCGCCAGCAGCGCCTTGGGTCAGGGGTCCACAGATACGCAGTATTTT
NA	NA	TRBV20-1	TRBJ2-7	CSARDYRDYEQYF	TGCAGTGCTAGAGACTACAGAGACTACGAGCAGTACTTC
NA	NA	TRBV12-3/TRBV12-4	TRBJ2-7	CASSSSGGEQYF	TGTGCCAGCAGTTCGTCCGGTGGCGAGCAGTACTTC
NA	TRBD1	TRBV5-6	TRBJ1-5	CASSLLDRAGNQPQHF	TGTGCCAGCAGCTTGCTGGACAGGGCGGGCAATCAGCCCCAGCATTTT
NA	TRBD1	TRBV7-9	TRBJ1-1	CASRSLQGVRNTEAFF	TGTGCCAGCAGGTCACTACAGGGGGTACGGAACACTGAAGCTTTCTTT
NA	TRBD2	TRBV5-1	TRBJ2-1	CASSKASGGAYNEQFF	TGCGCCAGCAGCAAGGCTAGCGGGGGGGCGTACAATGAGCAGTTCTTC
NA	NA	TRBV20-1	TRBJ1-4	CSARSLFAANEKLFF	TGCAGTGCTAGATCGTTGTTTGCAGCTAATGAAAAACTGTTTTTT
NA	NA	TRBV7-9	TRBJ2-3	CASSLGHDTQYF	TGTGCCAGCAGCCTGGGGCACGATACGCAGTATTTT
NA	NA	TRBV18	TRBJ2-3	CASSPRLDTTDTQYF	TGTGCCAGCTCACCAAGGCTAGATACCACGGATACGCAGTATTTT
NA	NA	TRBV27	TRBJ2-1	CASSSPGGPWNEQFF	TGTGCCAGCAGTTCCCCCGGGGGCCCCTGGAATGAGCAGTTCTTC
NA	TRBD2	TRBV20-1	TRBJ2-5	CSARDLERGALETQYF	TGCAGTGCTAGAGATCTCGAGCGGGGGGCTTTAGAAACCCAGTACTTC
once	TRBD1	TRBV7-9	TRBJ1-2	CASSSGQVDYGYTF	TGTGCCAGCAGCTCGGGACAGGTTGACTATGGCTACACCTTC
once	NA	TRBV12-3/TRBV12-4	TRBJ2-2	CASSSARRTGELFF	TGTGCCAGCAGTTCAGCGCGACGCACCGGGGAGCTGTTTTTT
NA	NA	TRBV5-6	TRBJ2-3	CASSSQTGTDTQYF	TGTGCCAGCAGCTCCCAGACAGGCACAGATACGCAGTATTTT
NA	NA	TRBV20-1	TRBJ2-7	CSAREGGTRDEQYF	TGCAGTGCTAGAGAGGGCGGGACTCGGGACGAGCAGTACTTC
NA	NA	TRBV6-7	TRBJ1-5	CASSYSSRVRPQHF	TGTGCCAGCAGTTACTCTTCGCGGGTGAGGCCCCAGCATTTT
NA	TRBD2	TRBV5-1	TRBJ2-3	CASTLVASGVTDTQYF	TGCGCCAGCACCTTGGTAGCTAGCGGGGTAACAGATACGCAGTATTTT
NA	NA	TRBV30	TRBJ2-6	CAWKYRDYYHSGANVLTF	TGTGCCTGGAAGTACAGGGACTATTACCACTCTGGGGCCAACGTCCTGACTTTC
NA	NA	TRBV29-1	TRBJ1-3	CSVEERISGNTIYF	TGCAGCGTTGAAGAGAGAATCTCTGGAAACACCATATATTTT
NA	NA	TRBV19	TRBJ2-7	CASSVLDPTAEQYF	TGTGCCAGTAGTGTCTTAGATCCGACGGCCGAGCAGTACTTC
NA	NA	TRBV3-1	TRBJ1-1	CASSQDFARENTEAFF	TGTGCCAGCAGCCAAGATTTCGCCAGGGAGAACACTGAAGCTTTCTTT
NA	TRBD1	TRBV20-1	TRBJ2-1	CSAEYRDRGYNEQFF	TGCAGTGCTGAATATCGGGACAGGGGCTACAATGAGCAGTTCTTC
NA	NA	TRBV18	TRBJ2-4	CASSPQQTNIQYF	TGTGCCAGCTCACCACAACAGACAAACATTCAGTACTTC
NA	NA	TRBV20-1	TRBJ1-6	CSAREGVPYNSPLHF	TGCAGTGCTAGAGAGGGTGTACCCTATAATTCACCCCTCCACTTT
NA	NA	TRBV5-6	TRBJ1-2	CASSDSRVDGYTF	TGTGCCAGCAGCGACTCCAGGGTTGATGGCTACACCTTC
NA	NA	TRBV5-1	TRBJ2-3	CASSRSGDTQYF	TGCGCCAGCAGCCGCTCGGGGGATACGCAGTATTTT
NA	NA	TRBV7-9	TRBJ2-7	CASSSLGAGGISYEQYF	TGTGCCAGCAGCTCTCTCGGGGCAGGAGGCATCTCCTACGAGCAGTACTTC
NA	TRBD1	TRBV7-3	TRBJ2-7	CASSLLGQAEQYF	TGTGCCAGCAGCTTATTAGGACAGGCCGAGCAGTACTTC
few	NA	TRBV27	TRBJ2-7	CASSSSYEQYF	TGTGCCAGCAGTTCTTCCTACGAGCAGTACTTC
NA	NA	TRBV20-1	TRBJ2-5	CSARVSGRETQYF	TGCAGTGCTAGAGTATCAGGGAGAGAGACCCAGTACTTC
NA	NA	TRBV30	TRBJ1-4	CAWSLGLGEKLFF	TGTGCCTGGAGTTTGGGCCTAGGTGAAAAACTGTTTTTT
NA	NA	TRBV9	TRBJ2-5	CASSVGSTGFGDETQYF	TGTGCCAGCAGCGTAGGGTCTACAGGGTTCGGTGACGAGACCCAGTACTTC
NA	TRBD2	TRBV5-1	TRBJ2-5	CASSGGGDQETQYF	TGCGCCAGCAGCGGCGGGGGGGACCAGGAGACCCAGTACTTC
NA	NA	TRBV20-1	TRBJ1-3	CSARGGNTIYF	TGCAGTGCTAGAGGTGGAAACACCATATATTTT
NA	TRBD1	TRBV12-3/TRBV12-4	TRBJ1-2	CASSLRWDRSLGYTF	TGTGCCAGCAGTCTTCGTTGGGACAGGTCTTTGGGCTACACCTTC
NA	TRBD2	TRBV20-1	TRBJ2-3	CSALVLAGVRDTQYF	TGCAGTGCGTTGGTACTAGCGGGGGTACGGGATACGCAGTATTTT